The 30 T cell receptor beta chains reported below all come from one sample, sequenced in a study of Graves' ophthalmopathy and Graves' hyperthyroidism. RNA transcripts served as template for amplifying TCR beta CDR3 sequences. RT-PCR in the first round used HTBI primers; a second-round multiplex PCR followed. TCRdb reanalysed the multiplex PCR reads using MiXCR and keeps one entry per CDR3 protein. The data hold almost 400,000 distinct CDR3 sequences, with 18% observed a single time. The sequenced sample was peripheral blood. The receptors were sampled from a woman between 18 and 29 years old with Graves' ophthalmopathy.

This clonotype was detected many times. DNA of the CDR3: TGTGCCAGCAGCCTACCCGGGTCCGAGCGAGGGGAGCAGTACTTC. Translated: CASSLPGSERGEQYF. The chain links TRBV6-2 or TRBV6-3 to TRBJ2-7, with TRBD2 as a possible D gene (5 bases). Trimming took 6 bases from V and 7 from J, leaving 22 bases between them. CDR3 size: 15 residues. The germline V gene has CDR1 MNHEY and CDR2 SVGEGT.

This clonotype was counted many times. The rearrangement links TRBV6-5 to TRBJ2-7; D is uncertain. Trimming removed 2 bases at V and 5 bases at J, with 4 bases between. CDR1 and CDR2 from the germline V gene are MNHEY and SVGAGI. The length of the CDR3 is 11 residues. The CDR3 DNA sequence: TGTGCCAGCAGTTACGCGGACGAGCAGTACTTC. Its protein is CASSYADEQYF.

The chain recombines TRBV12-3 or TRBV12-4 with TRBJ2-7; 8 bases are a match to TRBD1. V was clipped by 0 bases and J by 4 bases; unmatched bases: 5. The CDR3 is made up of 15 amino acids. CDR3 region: CASSLARDRLYEQYF. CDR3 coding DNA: TGTGCCAGCAGTTTAGCCCGGGACAGGCTGTACGAGCAGTACTTC.

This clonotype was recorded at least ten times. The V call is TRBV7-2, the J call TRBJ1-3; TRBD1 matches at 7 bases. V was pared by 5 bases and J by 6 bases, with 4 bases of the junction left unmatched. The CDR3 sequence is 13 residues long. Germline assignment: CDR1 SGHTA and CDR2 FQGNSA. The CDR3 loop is CASSPDRVNTIYF. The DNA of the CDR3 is TGTGCCAGCAGCCCAGACAGGGTAAACACCATATATTTT.

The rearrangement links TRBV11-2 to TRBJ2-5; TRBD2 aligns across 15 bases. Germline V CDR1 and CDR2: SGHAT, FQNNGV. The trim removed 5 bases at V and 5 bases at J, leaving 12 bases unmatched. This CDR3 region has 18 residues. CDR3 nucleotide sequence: TGTGCCAGCAGCCGAGGACTAGCGGGAGGGCCTACGGGTGAGACCCAGTACTTC. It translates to CASSRGLAGGPTGETQYF.

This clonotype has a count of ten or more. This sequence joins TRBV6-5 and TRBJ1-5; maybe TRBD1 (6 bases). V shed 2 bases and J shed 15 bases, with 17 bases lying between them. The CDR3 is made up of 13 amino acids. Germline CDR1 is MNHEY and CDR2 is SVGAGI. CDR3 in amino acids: CASSYPGGAALHF. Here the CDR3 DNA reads TGTGCCAGCAGTTACCCCGGGGGGGCCGCGCTGCATTTT.

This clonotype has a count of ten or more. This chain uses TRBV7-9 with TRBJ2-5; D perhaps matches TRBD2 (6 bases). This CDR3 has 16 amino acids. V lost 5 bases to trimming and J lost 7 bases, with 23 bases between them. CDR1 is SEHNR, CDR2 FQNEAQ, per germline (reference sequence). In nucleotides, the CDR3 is TGTGCCAGCAGCCCCCCCTCATCGATGCAGGGAGGGACCCAGTACTTC. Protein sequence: CASSPPSSMQGGTQYF.

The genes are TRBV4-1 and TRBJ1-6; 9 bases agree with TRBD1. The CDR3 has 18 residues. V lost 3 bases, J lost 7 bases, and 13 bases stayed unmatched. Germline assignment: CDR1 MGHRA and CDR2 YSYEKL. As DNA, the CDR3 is TGCGCCAGCAGCCATCCTTCACACAGGGGGCATCTAAATTCACCCCTCCACTTT. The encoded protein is CASSHPSHRGHLNSPLHF.

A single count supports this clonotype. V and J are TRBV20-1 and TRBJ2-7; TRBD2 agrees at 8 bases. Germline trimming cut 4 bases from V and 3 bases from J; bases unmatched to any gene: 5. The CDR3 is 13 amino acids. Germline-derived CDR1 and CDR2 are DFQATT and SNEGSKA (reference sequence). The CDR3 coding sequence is TGCAGTGCTATTACGGGACTAGGCTACGAGCAGTACTTC. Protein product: CSAITGLGYEQYF.

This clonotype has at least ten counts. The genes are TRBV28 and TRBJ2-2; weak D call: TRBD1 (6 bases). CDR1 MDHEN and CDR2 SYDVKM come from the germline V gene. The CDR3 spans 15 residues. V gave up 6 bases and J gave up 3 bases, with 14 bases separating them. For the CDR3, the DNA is TGTGCCAGCAGACTAGACAGGATGGACACCGGGGAGCTGTTTTTT. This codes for CASRLDRMDTGELFF. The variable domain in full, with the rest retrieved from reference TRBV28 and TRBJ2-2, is DVKVTQSSRYLVKRTGEKVFLECVQDMDHENMFWYRQDPGLGLRLIYFSYDVKMKEKGDIPEGYSVSREKKERFSLILESASTNQTSMYLCASRLDRMDTGELFFGEGSRLTVL.

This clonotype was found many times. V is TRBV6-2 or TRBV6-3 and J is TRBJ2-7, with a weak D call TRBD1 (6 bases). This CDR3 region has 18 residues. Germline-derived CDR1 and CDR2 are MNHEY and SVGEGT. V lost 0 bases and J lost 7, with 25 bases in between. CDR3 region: CASSYSTSDSRTGAEQYF. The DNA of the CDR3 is TGTGCCAGCAGTTACTCCACTTCGGACAGTCGAACTGGGGCGGAGCAGTACTTC.

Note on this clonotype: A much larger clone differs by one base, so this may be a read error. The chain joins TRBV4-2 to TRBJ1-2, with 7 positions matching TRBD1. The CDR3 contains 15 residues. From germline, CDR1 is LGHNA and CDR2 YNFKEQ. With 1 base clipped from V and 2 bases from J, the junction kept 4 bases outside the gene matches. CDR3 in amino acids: CASSQVGGINYGYTF. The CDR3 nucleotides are TGTGCCAGCAGCCAAGTAGGGGGCATAAACTATGGCTACACCTTC.

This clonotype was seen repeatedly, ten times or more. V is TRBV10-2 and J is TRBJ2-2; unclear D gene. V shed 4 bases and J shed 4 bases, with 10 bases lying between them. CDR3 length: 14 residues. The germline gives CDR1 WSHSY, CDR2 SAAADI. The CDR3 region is CASSVVAGTGELFF. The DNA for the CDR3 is TGCGCCAGCAGTGTAGTAGCTGGCACCGGGGAGCTGTTTTTT.

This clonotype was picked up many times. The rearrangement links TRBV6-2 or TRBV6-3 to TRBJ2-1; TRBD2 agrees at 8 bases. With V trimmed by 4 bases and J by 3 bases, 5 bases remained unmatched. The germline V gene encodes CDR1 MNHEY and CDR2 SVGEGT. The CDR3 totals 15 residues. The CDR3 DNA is TGTGCCAGCAGTTTGGGGCTAGCGGGCTACAATGAGCAGTTCTTC. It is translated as CASSLGLAGYNEQFF.

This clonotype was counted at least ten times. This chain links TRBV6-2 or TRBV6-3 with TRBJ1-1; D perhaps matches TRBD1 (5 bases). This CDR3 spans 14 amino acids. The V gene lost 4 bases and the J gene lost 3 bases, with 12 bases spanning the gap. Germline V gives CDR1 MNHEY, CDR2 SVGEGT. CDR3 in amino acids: CASSFRPGDTEAFF. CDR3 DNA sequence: TGTGCCAGCAGTTTCCGCCCGGGGGACACTGAAGCTTTCTTT.

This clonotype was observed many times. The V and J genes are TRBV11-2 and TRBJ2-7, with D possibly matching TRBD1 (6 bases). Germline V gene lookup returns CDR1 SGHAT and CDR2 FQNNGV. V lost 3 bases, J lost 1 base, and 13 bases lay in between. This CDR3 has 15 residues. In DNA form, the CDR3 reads TGTGCCAGCAGCTTTAACTTAGGGGGATCCTACGAGCAGTACTTC. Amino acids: CASSFNLGGSYEQYF.

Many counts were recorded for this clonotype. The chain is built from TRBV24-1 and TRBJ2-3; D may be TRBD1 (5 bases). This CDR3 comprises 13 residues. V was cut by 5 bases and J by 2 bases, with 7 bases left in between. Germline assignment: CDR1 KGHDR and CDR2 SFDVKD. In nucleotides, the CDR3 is TGTGCCACCAGTGGCGGACACACAGATACGCAGTATTTT. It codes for CATSGGHTDTQYF.

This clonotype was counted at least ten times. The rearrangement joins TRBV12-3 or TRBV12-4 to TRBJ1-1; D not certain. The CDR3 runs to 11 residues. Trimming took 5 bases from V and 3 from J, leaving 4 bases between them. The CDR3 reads CASSVYTEAFF. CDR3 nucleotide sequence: TGTGCCAGCAGTGTCTACACTGAAGCTTTCTTT.

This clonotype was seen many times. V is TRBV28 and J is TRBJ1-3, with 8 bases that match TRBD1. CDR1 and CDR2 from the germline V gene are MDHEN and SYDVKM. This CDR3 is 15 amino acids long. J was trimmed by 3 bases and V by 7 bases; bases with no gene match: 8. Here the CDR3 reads CASKTAGQGGNTIYF. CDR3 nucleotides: TGTGCCAGCAAGACGGCAGGACAGGGTGGAAACACCATATATTTT.

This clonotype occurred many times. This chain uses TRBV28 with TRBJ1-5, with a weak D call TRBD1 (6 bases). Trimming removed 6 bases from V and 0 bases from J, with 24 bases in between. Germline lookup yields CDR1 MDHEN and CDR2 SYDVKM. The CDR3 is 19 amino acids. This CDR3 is CASSTTPGQKNYSNQPQHF. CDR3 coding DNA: TGTGCCAGCAGCACTACCCCGGGACAAAAAAATTATAGCAATCAGCCCCAGCATTTT.

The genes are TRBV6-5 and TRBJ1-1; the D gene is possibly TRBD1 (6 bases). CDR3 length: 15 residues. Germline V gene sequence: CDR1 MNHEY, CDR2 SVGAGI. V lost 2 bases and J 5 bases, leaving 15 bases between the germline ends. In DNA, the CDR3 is TGTGCCAGCAGTTACCCCGCAGGGGAGGTGACTGAAGCTTTCTTT. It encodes CASSYPAGEVTEAFF.

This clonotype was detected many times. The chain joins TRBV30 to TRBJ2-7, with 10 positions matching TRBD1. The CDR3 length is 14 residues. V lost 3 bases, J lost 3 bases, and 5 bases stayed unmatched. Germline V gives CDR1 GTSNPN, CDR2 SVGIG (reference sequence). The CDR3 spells CAWRGQGSYYEQYF. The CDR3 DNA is TGTGCCTGGAGGGGACAGGGGTCATACTACGAGCAGTACTTC.

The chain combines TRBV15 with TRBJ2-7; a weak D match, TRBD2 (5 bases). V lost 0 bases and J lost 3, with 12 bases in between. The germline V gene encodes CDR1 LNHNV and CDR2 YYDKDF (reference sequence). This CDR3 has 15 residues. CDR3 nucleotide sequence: TGTGCCACCAGCAGAGAGGTCGCTGAGGGCTACGAGCAGTACTTC. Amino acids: CATSREVAEGYEQYF.

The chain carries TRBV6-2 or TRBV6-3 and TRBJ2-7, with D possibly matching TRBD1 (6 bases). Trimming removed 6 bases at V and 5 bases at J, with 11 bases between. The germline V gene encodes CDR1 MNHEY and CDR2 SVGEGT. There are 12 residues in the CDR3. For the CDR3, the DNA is TGTGCCAGCAGCCCAGGGGTGAACGAGCAGTACTTC. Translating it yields CASSPGVNEQYF.

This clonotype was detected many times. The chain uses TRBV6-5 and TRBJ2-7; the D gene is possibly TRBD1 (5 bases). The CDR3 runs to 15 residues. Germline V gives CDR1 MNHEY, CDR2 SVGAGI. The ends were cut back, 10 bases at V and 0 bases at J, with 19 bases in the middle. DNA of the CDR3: TGTGCCACCCGAGGATTGGACACGGGCTCCTACGAGCAGTACTTC. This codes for CATRGLDTGSYEQYF.

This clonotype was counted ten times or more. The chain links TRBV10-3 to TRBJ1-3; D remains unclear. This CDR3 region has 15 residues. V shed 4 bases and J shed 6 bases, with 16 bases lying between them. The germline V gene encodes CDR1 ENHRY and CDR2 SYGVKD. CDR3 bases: TGTGCCATCAGTGGTTCCGCGGGTGTGGTAAACACCATATATTTT. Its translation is CAISGSAGVVNTIYF.

In DNA, the CDR3 is TGTGCCAGTATTGGGACAGGGGACTACGAGCAGTACTTC. This sequence encodes CASIGTGDYEQYF. The chain has TRBV12-3 or TRBV12-4 and TRBJ2-7; 10 nucleotides agree with TRBD1. The V segment lost 9 bases and the J segment 3 bases; nucleotides outside the gene matches: 5. The CDR3 contains 13 residues.

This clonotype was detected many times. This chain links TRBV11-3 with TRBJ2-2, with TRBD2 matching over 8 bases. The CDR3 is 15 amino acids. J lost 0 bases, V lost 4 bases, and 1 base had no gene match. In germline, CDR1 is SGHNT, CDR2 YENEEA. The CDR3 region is CASSSGGANTGELFF. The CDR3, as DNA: TGTGCCAGCAGCTCGGGGGGGGCGAACACCGGGGAGCTGTTTTTT.

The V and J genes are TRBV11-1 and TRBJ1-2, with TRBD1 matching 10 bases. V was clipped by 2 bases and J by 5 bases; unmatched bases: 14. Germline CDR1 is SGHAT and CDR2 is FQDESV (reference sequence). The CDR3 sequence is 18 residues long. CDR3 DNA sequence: TGTGCCAGCAGCTTATATGGGGGACAGGGGAATGTTTTTTATGGCTACACCTTC. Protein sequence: CASSLYGGQGNVFYGYTF.

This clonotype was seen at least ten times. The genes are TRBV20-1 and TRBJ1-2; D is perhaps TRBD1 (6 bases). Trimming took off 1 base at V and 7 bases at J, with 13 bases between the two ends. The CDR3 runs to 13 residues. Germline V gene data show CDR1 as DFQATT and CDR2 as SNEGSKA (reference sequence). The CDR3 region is CSARVGAVGGYTF. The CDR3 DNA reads TGCAGTGCTAGAGTGGGGGCAGTTGGTGGCTACACCTTC.